This entry concerns a single TCR beta chain. Antigen: not known. The data belong to a study of shared clonotypes between healthy human individuals. Study-level points and caveats: The study sampled only blood, and tissue repertoires likely differ. Limited genetic and exposure-history diversity came from having few donors.

With 0 bases removed from V and 6 bases from J, the gap between germline ends came to 6 bases. Germline V gene data show CDR1 as MRHNA and CDR2 as SNTAGT. The CDR3 has 13 residues. Clones were sequenced by immunoSEQ multiplex PCR, and TCRdb holds only the in-frame ones, with some missing. The sample has 600,000 to 750,000 clones, about 92% seen once. This TCR came from a man aged 18 to 29 in good health. Some clones in this sample may be carry-over from other donors' samples. The chain carries TRBV6-4 and TRBJ2-1, with no clear D. The sample comprised memory CD8+ T cells from PBMCs. Indicated subset: CD45RO+ cells pooled with CCR7-negative TemRA cells. CDR3 DNA sequence: TGTGCCAGCAGTGACTCTCCACGCAATGAGCAGTTCTTC. It yields the protein CASSDSPRNEQFF.